The 22 T cell receptor beta chains given below trace back to one sample, sequenced in a study of metastatic and nonmetastatic thyroid tumors. Patients underwent thyroid surgery, and none had received any treatment before it. TCRdb reprocessed the PCR reads via MiXCR. In the table there are 25,000 to 30,000 clones, around 20% of which are singletons. Sequencing was carried out using blood. These receptor sequences come from a male donor with papillary thyroid cancer or a benign thyroid nodule (not recorded which). Some clones in this sample may be carry-over from other donors' samples.

The table lists this clone with a few counts. This may come from a read error, since a much larger clone is one base off. The same CDR3 arises from other DNA sequences in this sample as well. The gene calls are TRBV18 and TRBJ1-1, with D unresolved. Germline CDR1 and CDR2: KGHSH and LQKENI. This CDR3 is built from 11 residues. CDR3 sequence: CASSPDGEAFF. The CDR3 DNA reads as TGTGCCAGCTCACCGGACGGTGAAGCCTTCTTT.

Many counts were recorded for this clone. The rearrangement uses TRBV19 and TRBJ1-5, with a weak D call TRBD1 (6 bases). The V gene's germline CDR1 is LNHDA and CDR2 SQIVND (reference sequence). Trimming removed 3 bases at V and 5 bases at J, with 20 bases between. This CDR3 spans 17 amino acids. CDR3 residues: CASSMSGTRTAYQPQHF. The CDR3 coding sequence is TGTGCCAGTAGTATGTCTGGGACACGGACAGCCTATCAGCCCCAGCATTTT.

This clone was found a few times. The chain joins TRBV7-9 to TRBJ2-1; D unclear. Germline CDR1 SEHNR, CDR2 FQNEAQ (reference sequence). V gave up 5 bases and J gave up 6 bases, with 5 bases separating them. This CDR3 has 11 residues. In DNA, the CDR3 is TGTGCCAGCAGCACTATCAATGAGCAGTTCTTC. This codes for CASSTINEQFF.

This clone was picked up many times. V gene TRBV7-6 combines with J gene TRBJ1-4; tentatively, D is TRBD1 (5 bases). Between the trimmed V and J ends, which lost 4 bases and 0 bases, there was a span of 12 bases. The length of the CDR3 is 16 residues. Germline CDR1 and CDR2: SGHVS and FNYEAQ. The CDR3 DNA reads TGTGCCAGCAGCTCAGGGACGCCTGCAACTAATGAAAAACTGTTTTTT. Translated: CASSSGTPATNEKLFF.

In this sample, this clone turned up many times. This chain connects TRBV5-1 to TRBJ1-1; D unresolved. The CDR3 sequence is 13 residues long. Germline values: CDR1 SGHRS, CDR2 YFSETQ. V shed 2 bases and J shed 1 base, with 6 bases lying between them. The CDR3 sequence is CASSFVGNTEAFF. For the CDR3, the DNA is TGCGCCAGCAGCTTTGTGGGGAACACTGAAGCTTTCTTT.

This clone showed up many times. This chain connects TRBV7-9 to TRBJ2-3; D is perhaps TRBD1 or TRBD2 (5 bases each). This CDR3 region has 13 residues. The ends were cut back, 0 bases at V and 8 bases at J, with 9 bases in the middle. CDR1 SEHNR and CDR2 FQNEAQ come from the germline V gene (reference sequence). CDR3 coding DNA: TGTGCCAGCAGCTTAGCTGCTGGGGGTACGCAGTATTTT. As protein: CASSLAAGGTQYF.

This chain uses TRBV7-9 with TRBJ1-1; no clear D. Per the germline V gene, CDR1 is SEHNR and CDR2 is FQNEAQ (reference sequence). Trimming shortened V by 0 bases and J by 12 bases, and 11 bases separated the two germline ends. This CDR3 is 12 amino acids long. CDR3 loop: CASSLAPTVSFF. DNA for the CDR3: TGTGCCAGCAGCTTAGCACCCACTGTATCTTTCTTT.

A note on this clone: This CDR3 fails to terminate in the conserved phenylalanine or tryptophan, so it likely reflects a read error. V is TRBV6-5 and J is TRBJ2-1; D not resolved. This CDR3 contains 15 residues. Germline CDR1 and CDR2: MNHEY and SVGAGI. The CDR3 DNA reads TGTGCCAGCTGTTACTCTCGACTCCCCTACCATGAGCAGTTCTGC. It codes for CASCYSRLPYHEQFC.

Regarding this clone: This is likely a read error, given that the CDR3 carries no conserved phenylalanine or tryptophan at its end. The chain recombines TRBV20-1 with TRBJ1-1; D is perhaps TRBD1 (6 bases). CDR3 length: 15 residues. V lost 6 bases to trimming and J lost 2 bases, with 19 bases between them. CDR1 DFQATT and CDR2 SNEGSKA come from the germline V gene (reference sequence). The CDR3 sequence is CSAWGHGQPNTEAFI. In nucleotides, the CDR3 is TGCAGTGCCTGGGGGCATGGACAGCCTAACACTGAAGCTTTCATT.

With respect to this clone: This CDR3 fails to terminate in the conserved phenylalanine or tryptophan, so it likely reflects a read error. Because the CDR3's place on the DNA is in doubt, the DNA is left out and the CDR3 is given as listed by TCRdb. The chain combines TRBV5-1 with TRBJ2-2. With termini counted, the CDR3 has 14 amino acids. From germline, CDR1 is SGHRS and CDR2 YFSETQ. CDR3 loop: CASSWRGVTGEVFL.

This clone was observed many times. This chain joins TRBV7-3 and TRBJ1-1, with 7 positions matching TRBD1. From germline, CDR1 is SGHTA and CDR2 FQGTGA. The J segment lost 1 base and the V segment lost 5 bases, leaving 4 bases of the junction unmatched. The CDR3 totals 14 residues. The DNA for the CDR3 is TGTGCCAGCAGCACGGGACAGCCGAACACTGAAGCTTTCTTT. It codes for CASSTGQPNTEAFF.

This clone appeared many times. This chain links TRBV19 with TRBJ2-7, with 12 bases identical to TRBD2. Germline V gene lookup returns CDR1 LNHDA and CDR2 SQIVND (reference sequence). V dropped 5 bases and J dropped 3; count of bases not matched to a gene: 2. The CDR3 has 14 amino acids. This CDR3 is CASSGGLAGYEQYF. DNA of the CDR3: TGTGCCAGTAGTGGGGGACTAGCGGGCTACGAGCAGTACTTC.

This clone was detected ten times or more. This chain uses TRBV5-1 with TRBJ2-4, with D maybe TRBD1 (5 bases). Per germline, CDR1 SGHRS and CDR2 YFSETQ. V gave up 3 bases and J gave up 0 bases, with 10 bases separating them. The CDR3 covers 15 residues. CDR3 sequence (DNA): TGCGCCAGCAGCTACTCACAGGCAGCCAAAAACATTCAGTACTTC. This sequence encodes CASSYSQAAKNIQYF.

By share of the sample, this clone is medium-sized. This rearrangement joins TRBV4-3 to TRBJ2-5; 7 bases are shared with TRBD1. This CDR3 comprises 14 residues. V lost 1 base to trimming and J lost 3 bases; unmatched junction nucleotides: 2. Germline CDR1 is LGHNA and CDR2 is YSLEER. The CDR3 sequence: CASSQGGTEETQYF. The CDR3 nucleotides are TGCGCCAGCAGCCAAGGTGGGACAGAAGAGACCCAGTACTTC.

At least ten counts were recorded for this clone. The chain has TRBV9 and TRBJ2-5; possibly TRBD2 for D (6 bases). This CDR3 is built from 15 residues. CDR1 and CDR2 from the germline V gene are SGDLS and YYNGEE. V lost 3 bases to trimming and J lost 1 base, with 13 bases between them. Written as DNA, the CDR3 is TGTGCCAGCAGCGCCTCGGGGGTACCCCAAGAGACCCAGTACTTC. Protein sequence: CASSASGVPQETQYF.

The count of this clone is one. The rearrangement links TRBV4-2 to TRBJ2-1; TRBD2 matches at 9 bases. The V gene end was trimmed by 0 bases and the J gene end by 9 bases; junction bases not matched to a gene: 12. The germline V gene has CDR1 LGHNA and CDR2 YNFKEQ. This CDR3 comprises 17 residues. The CDR3 bases are TGTGCCAGCAGCCAAGATGGGAGAGGTGCGGGAGGGGGTGAGCAGTTCTTC. As protein: CASSQDGRGAGGGEQFF.

This clone was counted many times. J is TRBJ1-1 and V is TRBV6-4; D unresolved. The CDR3 length is 14 residues. The V gene's germline CDR1 is MRHNA and CDR2 SNTAGT. V lost 0 bases to trimming and J lost 1 base, with 6 bases between them. The CDR3 spells CASSDSSRNTEAFF. CDR3 nucleotide sequence: TGTGCCAGCAGTGACTCTAGCCGGAACACTGAAGCTTTCTTT.

Worth noting for this clone: Compared with germline, one end of the junction differs, possibly owing to a read error. The J gene is TRBJ1-1, the V gene TRBV6-1; D perhaps matches TRBD1 (5 bases). Looked up from germline, CDR1 is MNHNS and CDR2 is SASEGT. The length of the CDR3 is 13 residues. CDR3 protein: CASNPTANTEDLF. Written as DNA, the CDR3 is TGTGCCAGCAACCCGACAGCGAACACTGAAGATTTATTT.

This clone was seen at least ten times. The V and J genes are TRBV12-3 or TRBV12-4 and TRBJ1-2; D possibly corresponds to TRBD1 (5 bases). The V gene lost 3 bases and the J gene lost 5 bases, with 10 bases spanning the gap. The CDR3 has 13 residues. The CDR3 DNA sequence: TGTGCCAGCAGTTTGGGGACCGATTATGGCTACACCTTC. This encodes CASSLGTDYGYTF.

This rearrangement joins TRBV6-2 or TRBV6-3 to TRBJ1-1; D unclear. The V and J ends lost 7 bases and 8 bases respectively, with 11 bases between them. Germline CDR1 is MNHEY and CDR2 is SVGEGT. The length of the CDR3 is 11 residues. The CDR3 sequence: CASTETIEAFF. Here the CDR3 DNA reads TGTGCCAGCACCGAAACCATCGAAGCTTTCTTT.

This clone was detected ten times or more. The chain links TRBV9 to TRBJ2-2, with 8 positions matching TRBD1. CDR3 length: 16 residues. The germline V gene encodes CDR1 SGDLS and CDR2 YYNGEE. The V segment lost 3 bases and the J segment 6 bases; nucleotides outside the gene matches: 10. CDR3 sequence: CASSESRDRSAGELFF. The CDR3 DNA follows: TGTGCCAGCAGCGAGAGTAGGGACAGGTCGGCCGGGGAGCTGTTTTTT.

By its share, this clone is medium-sized. The chain joins TRBV3-1 to TRBJ1-1; D ambiguous. CDR3 length: 16 amino acids. Germline V gene data show CDR1 as LGHDT and CDR2 as YNNKEL (reference sequence). V was clipped by 0 bases and J by 1 base, with 12 bases between them. CDR3: CASSQDLWTGNTEAFF. DNA of the CDR3: TGTGCCAGCAGCCAAGATCTTTGGACGGGGAACACTGAAGCTTTCTTT.